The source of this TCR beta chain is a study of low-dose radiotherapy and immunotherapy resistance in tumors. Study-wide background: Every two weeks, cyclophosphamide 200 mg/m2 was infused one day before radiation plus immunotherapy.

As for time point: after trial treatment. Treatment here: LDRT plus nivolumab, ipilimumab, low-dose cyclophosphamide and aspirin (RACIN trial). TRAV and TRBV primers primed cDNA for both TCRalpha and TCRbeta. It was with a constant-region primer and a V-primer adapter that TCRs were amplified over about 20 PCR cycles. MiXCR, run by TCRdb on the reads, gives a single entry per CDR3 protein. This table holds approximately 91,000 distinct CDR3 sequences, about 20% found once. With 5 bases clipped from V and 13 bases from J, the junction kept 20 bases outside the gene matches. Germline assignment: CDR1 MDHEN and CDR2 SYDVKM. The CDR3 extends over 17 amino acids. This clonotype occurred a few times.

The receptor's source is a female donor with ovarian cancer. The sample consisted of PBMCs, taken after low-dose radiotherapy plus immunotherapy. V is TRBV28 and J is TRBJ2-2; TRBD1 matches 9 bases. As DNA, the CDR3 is TGTGCCAGCAGTCCCCCCGTCGGACAGGGGTTAAGGAGTGGGCTGTTTTTT. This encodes CASSPPVGQGLRSGLFF.